The T cell receptor (beta chain) under discussion was sequenced for a study of human T cells and chemical hapten exposure. Study background: Diphenylcyclopropenone was administered weekly to the scalp of patients throughout the roughly 23-week study. DPC 0.01% went on the upper back by patch test, with reading at 6 days.

Via MiXCR, TCRdb re-called the RACE reads, giving one row per CDR3 protein. The sample includes about 52,000 distinct CDR3 sequences, roughly 10% of them seen just once. As to time point: patch test 3, about 24 weeks after DPC sensitization. Indicated treatment: therapeutic diphenylcyclopropenone sensitization with weekly scalp DPC. In regard to this clonotype: The antigen is unknown.

Overall study results and limits: Alopecia in the donors means their immune response may deviate from healthy people's. No alteration of TCRs above 1 in 1000 frequency was seen with DPC sensitization.

V dropped 5 bases and J dropped 5; count of bases not matched to a gene: 5. Germline V gene sequence: CDR1 DFQATT, CDR2 SNEGSKA (reference sequence). CDR3 size: 14 residues. The specimen comprised whole blood, sampled in connection with sensitization to the hapten diphenylcyclopropenone (DPC). This TCR derives from a woman aged 40 to 49 with alopecia areata. Some clones in this sample may be carry-over from other donors' samples. V is TRBV20-1 and J is TRBJ1-6, with 8 nucleotides matching TRBD1. The CDR3 coding sequence is TGCAGTGCTGACAGGGGCTACGATAATTCACCCCTCCACTTT. Translation gives CSADRGYDNSPLHF.